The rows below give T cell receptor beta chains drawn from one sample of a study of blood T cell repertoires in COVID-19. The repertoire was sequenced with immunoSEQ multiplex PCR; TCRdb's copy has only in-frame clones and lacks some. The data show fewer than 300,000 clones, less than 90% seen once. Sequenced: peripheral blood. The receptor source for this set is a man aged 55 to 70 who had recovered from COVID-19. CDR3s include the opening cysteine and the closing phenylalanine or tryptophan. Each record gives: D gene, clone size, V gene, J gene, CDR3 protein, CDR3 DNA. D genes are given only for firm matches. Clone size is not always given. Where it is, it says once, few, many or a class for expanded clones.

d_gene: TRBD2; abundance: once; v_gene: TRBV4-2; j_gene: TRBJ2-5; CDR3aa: CASSPLRGGETQYF; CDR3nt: TGTGCCAGCAGCCCTTTGCGGGGAGGGGAGACCCAGTACTTC
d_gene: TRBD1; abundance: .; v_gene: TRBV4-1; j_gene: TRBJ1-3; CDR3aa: CASSQSPRGSSGNTIYF; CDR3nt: TGCGCCAGCAGCCAATCTCCCAGGGGGAGCTCTGGAAACACCATATATTTT
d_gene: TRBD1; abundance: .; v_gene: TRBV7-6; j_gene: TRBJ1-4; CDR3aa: CASSLTGGREKLFF; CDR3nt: TGTGCCAGCAGCTTAACAGGGGGTCGGGAAAAACTGTTTTTT
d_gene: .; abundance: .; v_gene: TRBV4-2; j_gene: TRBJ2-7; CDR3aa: CASSQPYGELTAYEQYF; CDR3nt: TGTGCCAGCAGCCAACCCTACGGTGAACTTACAGCCTACGAGCAGTACTTC
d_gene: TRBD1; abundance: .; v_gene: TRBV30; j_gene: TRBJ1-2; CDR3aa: CAWSDRDRLQGGYGYTF; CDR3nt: TGTGCCTGGAGTGACCGGGACAGGCTCCAGGGAGGCTATGGCTACACCTTC
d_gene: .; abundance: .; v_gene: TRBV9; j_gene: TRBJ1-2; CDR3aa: CASNGQRNYGYTF; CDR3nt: TGTGCCAGCAACGGACAGCGCAACTATGGCTACACCTTC
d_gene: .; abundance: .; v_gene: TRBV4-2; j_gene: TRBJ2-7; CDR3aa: CASSQVAQQGAGEQYF; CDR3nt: TGTGCCAGCAGCCAAGTTGCCCAACAGGGAGCTGGCGAGCAGTACTTC
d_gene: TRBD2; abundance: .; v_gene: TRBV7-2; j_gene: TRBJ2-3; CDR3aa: CASSRNSGGGTDTQYF; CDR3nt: TGTGCCAGCAGCCGGAACAGCGGGGGAGGTACAGATACGCAGTATTTT
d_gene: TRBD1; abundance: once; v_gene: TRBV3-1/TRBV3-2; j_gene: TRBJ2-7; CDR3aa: CASSQDLGQGASASWEQYF; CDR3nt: TGTGCCAGCAGCCAAGATCTGGGACAGGGGGCCTCAGCAAGTTGGGAGCAGTACTTC
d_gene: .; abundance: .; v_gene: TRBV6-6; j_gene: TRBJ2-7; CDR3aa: CASSDHGGAEQYF; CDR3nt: TGTGCCAGCAGCGATCATGGGGGGGCCGAGCAGTACTTC
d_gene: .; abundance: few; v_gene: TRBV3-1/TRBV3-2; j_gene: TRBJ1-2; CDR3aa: CASSQYGGARGYTF; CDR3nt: TGTGCCAGCAGCCAATATGGGGGGGCTAGGGGCTACACCTTC
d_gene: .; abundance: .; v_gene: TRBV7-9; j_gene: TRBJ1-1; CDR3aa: CASSPWGRRTEAFF; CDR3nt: TGTGCCAGCAGCCCGTGGGGGAGGCGCACTGAAGCTTTCTTT
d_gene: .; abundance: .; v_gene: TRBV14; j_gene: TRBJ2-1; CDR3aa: CASSQDIRDWENEQFF; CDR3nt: TGTGCCAGCAGCCAAGATATCCGGGACTGGGAGAATGAGCAGTTCTTC
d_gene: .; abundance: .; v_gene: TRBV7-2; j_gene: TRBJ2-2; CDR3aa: CASSYRDGVRAGELFF; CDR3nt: TGTGCCAGCAGCTACCGGGATGGGGTTCGGGCCGGGGAGCTGTTTTTT
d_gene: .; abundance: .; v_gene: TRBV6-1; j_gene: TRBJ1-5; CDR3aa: CASSEGSGVRNQPQHF; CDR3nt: TGTGCCAGCAGTGAAGGGAGCGGGGTGAGGAATCAGCCCCAGCATTTT
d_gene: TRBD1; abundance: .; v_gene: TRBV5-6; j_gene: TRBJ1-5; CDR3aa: CASSRRDRGAGQPQHF; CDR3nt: TGTGCCAGCAGCCGCCGGGACAGGGGGGCGGGCCAGCCCCAGCATTTT
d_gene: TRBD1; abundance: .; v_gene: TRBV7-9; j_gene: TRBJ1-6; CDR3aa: CASSPHQTGGGSPLHF; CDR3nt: TGTGCCAGCAGCCCTCACCAGACAGGGGGAGGTTCACCCCTCCACTTT
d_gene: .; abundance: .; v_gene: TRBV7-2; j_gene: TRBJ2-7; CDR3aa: CASSHRGTYEQYF; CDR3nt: TGTGCCAGCAGCCATAGAGGGACCTACGAGCAGTACTTC
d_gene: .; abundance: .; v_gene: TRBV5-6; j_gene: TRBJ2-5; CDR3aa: CASSFATRGGETQYF; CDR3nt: TGTGCCAGCAGCTTCGCCACACGGGGTGGAGAGACCCAGTACTTC
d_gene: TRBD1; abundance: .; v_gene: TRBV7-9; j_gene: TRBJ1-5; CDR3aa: CASSSGQVFQPQHF; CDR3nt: TGTGCCAGCAGCTCAGGACAGGTCTTTCAGCCCCAGCATTTT
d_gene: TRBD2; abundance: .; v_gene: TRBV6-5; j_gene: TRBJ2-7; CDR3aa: CATEAGDGEQYF; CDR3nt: TGTGCCACCGAGGCGGGAGACGGGGAGCAGTACTTC
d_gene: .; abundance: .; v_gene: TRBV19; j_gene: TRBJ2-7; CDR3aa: CASSQASYEQYF; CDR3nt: TGTGCCAGTAGTCAGGCTTCCTACGAGCAGTACTTC
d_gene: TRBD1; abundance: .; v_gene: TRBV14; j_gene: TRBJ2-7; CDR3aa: CASSQLTGGPTYEQYF; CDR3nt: TGTGCCAGCAGCCAGTTAACAGGGGGACCTACCTACGAGCAGTACTTC
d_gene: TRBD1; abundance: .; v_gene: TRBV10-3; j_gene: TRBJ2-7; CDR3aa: CAISDFSRDRGIREQYF; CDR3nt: TGTGCCATCAGTGACTTCTCCCGGGACAGGGGGATACGGGAGCAGTACTTC
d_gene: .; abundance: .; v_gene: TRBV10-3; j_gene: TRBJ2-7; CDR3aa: CAISERQNEQYF; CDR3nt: TGTGCCATCAGTGAGCGACAGAACGAGCAGTACTTC
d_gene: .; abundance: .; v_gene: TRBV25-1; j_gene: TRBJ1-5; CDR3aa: CASSPPGLVNQPQHF; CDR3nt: TGTGCCAGCAGTCCCCCGGGACTGGTTAATCAGCCCCAGCATTTT
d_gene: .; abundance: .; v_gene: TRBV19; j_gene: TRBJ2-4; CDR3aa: CASSIPAGTKNIQYF; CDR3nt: TGTGCCAGTAGTATTCCGGCAGGGACCAAAAACATTCAGTACTTC
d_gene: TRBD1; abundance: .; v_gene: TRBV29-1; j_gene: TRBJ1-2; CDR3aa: CSGMTGESLGYTF; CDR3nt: TGCAGCGGAATGACAGGGGAATCTCTCGGCTACACCTTC
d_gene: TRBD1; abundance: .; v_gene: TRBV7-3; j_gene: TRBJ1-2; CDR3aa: CASSPTGGSIGDGYTF; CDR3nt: TGTGCCAGCAGCCCCACAGGGGGCTCTATTGGGGATGGCTACACCTTC
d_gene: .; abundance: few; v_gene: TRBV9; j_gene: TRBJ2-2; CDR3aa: CASSVVSGGQTSTGELFF; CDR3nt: TGTGCCAGCAGCGTAGTTTCTGGAGGACAGACGAGTACCGGGGAGCTGTTTTTT
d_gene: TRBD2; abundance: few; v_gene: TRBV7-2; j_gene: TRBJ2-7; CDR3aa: CASRKGLAETYEQYF; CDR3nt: TGTGCCAGCAGAAAGGGACTAGCGGAGACTTACGAGCAGTACTTC
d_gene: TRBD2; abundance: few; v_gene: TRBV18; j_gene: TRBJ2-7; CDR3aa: CASSWGLAGYEQYF; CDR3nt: TGTGCCAGCTCATGGGGCCTAGCGGGGTACGAGCAGTACTTC
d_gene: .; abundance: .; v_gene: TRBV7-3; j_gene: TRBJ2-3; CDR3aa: CASSLKGSHTQYF; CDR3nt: TGTGCCAGCAGCTTAAAGGGGTCCCATACGCAGTATTTT
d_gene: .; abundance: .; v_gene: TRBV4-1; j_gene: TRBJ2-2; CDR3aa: CASSQVLLVFGELFF; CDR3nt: TGCGCCAGCAGCCAAGTACTCTTAGTTTTTGGGGAGCTGTTTTTT
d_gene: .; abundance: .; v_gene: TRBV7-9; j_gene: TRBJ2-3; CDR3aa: CASSLSGRTQYF; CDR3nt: TGTGCCAGCAGCTTATCCGGTCGGACGCAGTATTTT
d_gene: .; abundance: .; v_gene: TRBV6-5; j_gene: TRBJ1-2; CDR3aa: CASSYSVGGNYGYTF; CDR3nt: TGTGCCAGCAGTTACTCGGTCGGAGGTAACTATGGCTACACCTTC